This T cell receptor beta chain emerged from a study of T cells in Graves' hyperthyroidism and ophthalmopathy. Overall study findings and caveats: For ophthalmopathy, model prediction preceded onset by a median roughly 5.9 months. The blood repertoire included most of the expanded thyroid clonotypes above 0.001.

This clonotype was counted ten times or more. Antigen: not known. The CDR3 sequence is 21 residues long. With 2 bases removed from V and 1 base from J, the gap between germline ends came to 29 bases. Germline V lookup: CDR1 SGHAT, CDR2 FQNNGV. Amplified TCR beta CDR3 regions derived from RNA transcripts. HTBI primers were employed in a first-round RT-PCR of the TCR CDR3. In TCRdb, the multiplex PCR reads were re-called with MiXCR into one record per CDR3 protein. There are around 250,000 distinct CDR3 sequences in the sample; 14% to 15% occur only once, and about an eighth lies in the top ten. Criteria for exclusion of patients were uncontrolled infection, other autoimmune disease, pregnancy or lactation. The blood specimen was taken at initial hyperthyroidism diagnosis, before any ophthalmopathy symptoms.

The chain carries TRBV11-2 and TRBJ1-1, with a tentative D call TRBD1 (6 bases). The sample was blood. The TCR sequence derives from a woman aged 40 to 50 with Graves' hyperthyroidism that later progressed to Graves' ophthalmopathy. DNA for the CDR3: TGTGCCAGCAGCTTATCCCCAATTTTTTTTCCGCCGGGACAAAGGAACACTGAAGCTTTCTTT. This sequence encodes CASSLSPIFFPPGQRNTEAFF.